A selection of T cell receptor beta chains follows, all from one sample in a study of CD4 T cells in relation to SARS-CoV-2 and coronaviruses. Antigen specificity for these receptors is unknown. The table came from immunoSEQ multiplex PCR; TCRdb's copy has only in-frame clones and leaves some out. The sample records fewer than 25,000 clones, roughly 82% being singletons. The material sequenced was CD4+ T cells from PBMCs, cultured in vitro. These receptors originate from a human donor in good health. CDR3s include the opening cysteine and the closing phenylalanine or tryptophan. The order of the fields is J gene, D gene, V gene, clone size, CDR3 length, CDR3 protein, CDR3 DNA. The D gene is left open where the match is weak. Size tells how often a clone was seen (once, few, many) or the class of an expanded clone, and some rows leave it out.

J: TRBJ2-5; D: .; V: TRBV14; size: .; length: 14; CDR3: CASSPISSEETQYF; DNA: TGTGCCAGCAGCCCCATTTCGTCAGAAGAGACCCAGTACTTC
J: TRBJ2-3; D: .; V: TRBV25-1; size: .; length: 13; CDR3: CASSVTGTDTQYF; DNA: TGTGCCAGCAGTGTCACTGGCACAGATACGCAGTATTTT
J: TRBJ2-5; D: TRBD2; V: TRBV2; size: .; length: 15; CDR3: CASSAGLAGGETQYF; DNA: TGTGCCAGCAGTGCTGGACTAGCGGGGGGTGAGACCCAGTACTTC
J: TRBJ2-2; D: .; V: TRBV12-3/TRBV12-4; size: once; length: 13; CDR3: CASSFSSTGELFF; DNA: TGTGCCAGCAGTTTCAGTTCGACCGGGGAGCTGTTTTTT
J: TRBJ1-2; D: .; V: TRBV24-1; size: few; length: 14; CDR3: CATSAQGTNYGYTF; DNA: TGTGCCACCAGTGCCCAGGGGACCAACTATGGCTACACCTTC
J: TRBJ2-6; D: .; V: TRBV2; size: .; length: 16; CDR3: CASMVSELSGANVLTF; DNA: TGTGCCAGCATGGTCTCGGAACTCTCTGGGGCCAACGTCCTGACTTTC
J: TRBJ2-6; D: .; V: TRBV4-3; size: .; length: 17; CDR3: CASSQGTESAGANVLTF; DNA: TGCGCCAGCAGCCAAGGTACAGAATCGGCTGGGGCCAACGTCCTGACTTTC
J: TRBJ1-4; D: .; V: TRBV6-1; size: .; length: 14; CDR3: CASSEIGGSEKLFF; DNA: TGTGCCAGCAGTGAGATAGGGGGGAGTGAAAAACTGTTTTTT
J: TRBJ2-2; D: .; V: TRBV6-5; size: .; length: 13; CDR3: CASTGWGSGELFF; DNA: TGTGCCAGCACCGGGTGGGGGTCCGGGGAGCTGTTTTTT
J: TRBJ2-1; D: TRBD2; V: TRBV19; size: .; length: 15; CDR3: CASSGTGGPNNEQFF; DNA: TGTGCCAGTAGCGGCACGGGAGGGCCGAACAATGAGCAGTTCTTC
J: TRBJ1-5; D: .; V: TRBV7-2; size: few; length: 13; CDR3: CASSPGQNQPQHF; DNA: TGTGCCAGCAGCCCAGGACAGAATCAGCCCCAGCATTTT
J: TRBJ1-1; D: .; V: TRBV7-2; size: .; length: 14; CDR3: CASSLAAWNTEAFF; DNA: TGTGCCAGCAGCTTAGCGGCCTGGAACACTGAAGCTTTCTTT
J: TRBJ2-2; D: .; V: TRBV6-2/TRBV6-3; size: .; length: 13; CDR3: CASSYLDTGELFF; DNA: TGTGCCAGCAGTTATCTAGACACCGGGGAGCTGTTTTTT
J: TRBJ2-5; D: TRBD1; V: TRBV4-3; size: .; length: 16; CDR3: CASSQGRGQGSETQYF; DNA: TGCGCCAGCAGCCAAGGAAGGGGACAGGGGTCAGAGACCCAGTACTTC
J: TRBJ1-1; D: .; V: TRBV6-2/TRBV6-3; size: .; length: 14; CDR3: CASSYFLEDTEAFF; DNA: TGTGCCAGCAGTTACTTTCTAGAGGACACTGAAGCTTTCTTT
J: TRBJ2-1; D: TRBD1; V: TRBV13; size: .; length: 14; CDR3: CASSRRDRVTEQFF; DNA: TGTGCCAGCAGCCGCCGGGACAGGGTTACTGAGCAGTTCTTC
J: TRBJ1-3; D: .; V: TRBV2; size: few; length: 14; CDR3: CASKKGHSGNTIYF; DNA: TGTGCCAGCAAAAAAGGGCACTCTGGAAACACCATATATTTT
J: TRBJ1-3; D: .; V: TRBV3-1/TRBV3-2; size: .; length: 17; CDR3: CASSQVARVYSGNTIYF; DNA: TGTGCCAGCAGCCAAGTCGCGAGGGTCTACTCTGGAAACACCATATATTTT
J: TRBJ2-3; D: .; V: TRBV10-3; size: few; length: 12; CDR3: CAIGAAGDTQYF; DNA: TGTGCCATCGGGGCAGCAGGAGATACGCAGTATTTT
J: TRBJ2-7; D: .; V: TRBV6-6; size: .; length: 15; CDR3: CASSTPTRVGYEQYF; DNA: TGTGCCAGCAGTACCCCCACGAGGGTTGGCTACGAGCAGTACTTC
J: TRBJ2-7; D: TRBD1; V: TRBV3-1/TRBV3-2; size: .; length: 16; CDR3: CASSPRGWDRSYEQYF; DNA: TGTGCCAGCAGCCCAAGGGGGTGGGACAGGTCCTACGAGCAGTACTTC
J: TRBJ2-7; D: TRBD2; V: TRBV9; size: .; length: 16; CDR3: CASSGGGRGLAYEQYF; DNA: TGTGCCAGCAGCGGGGGGGGAAGGGGACTGGCCTACGAGCAGTACTTC
J: TRBJ1-1; D: .; V: TRBV9; size: .; length: 14; CDR3: CASSARTANTEAFF; DNA: TGTGCCAGCAGCGCCCGTACAGCGAACACTGAAGCTTTCTTT
J: TRBJ2-7; D: TRBD1; V: TRBV10-3; size: .; length: 16; CDR3: CAISESRTGDTYEQYF; DNA: TGTGCCATCAGTGAGTCGAGGACAGGGGATACCTACGAGCAGTACTTC
J: TRBJ2-2; D: .; V: TRBV6-5; size: .; length: 12; CDR3: CASSWAVGELFF; DNA: TGTGCCAGCAGTTGGGCCGTCGGGGAGCTGTTTTTT
J: TRBJ2-1; D: TRBD1; V: TRBV5-5; size: .; length: 15; CDR3: CASSLVGTGVNEQFF; DNA: TGTGCCAGCAGCTTGGTAGGGACAGGGGTCAATGAGCAGTTCTTC
J: TRBJ1-3; D: .; V: TRBV7-2; size: .; length: 16; CDR3: CASSPGRGAEGNTIYF; DNA: TGTGCCAGCAGCCCAGGGCGGGGGGCGGAAGGAAACACCATATATTTT
J: TRBJ1-1; D: .; V: TRBV18; size: .; length: 14; CDR3: CASLPGVGDTEAFF; DNA: TGTGCCAGCTTACCGGGTGTCGGGGACACTGAAGCTTTCTTT
J: TRBJ1-2; D: TRBD1; V: TRBV7-2; size: .; length: 14; CDR3: CASSITGTGNGYTF; DNA: TGTGCCAGCAGCATTACCGGGACAGGGAATGGCTACACCTTC
J: TRBJ2-5; D: TRBD2; V: TRBV7-2; size: .; length: 17; CDR3: CASSLTGTSGGAQTQYF; DNA: TGTGCCAGCAGCTTAACCGGGACTAGCGGGGGGGCACAGACCCAGTACTTC
J: TRBJ2-1; D: .; V: TRBV30; size: .; length: 12; CDR3: CAWSTGGNEQFF; DNA: TGTGCCTGGAGTACGGGCGGCAATGAGCAGTTCTTC
J: TRBJ1-2; D: .; V: TRBV3-1/TRBV3-2; size: .; length: 13; CDR3: CASSQGVSSGYTF; DNA: TGTGCCAGCAGCCAAGGGGTATCCAGTGGCTACACCTTC
J: TRBJ2-5; D: .; V: TRBV4-1; size: once; length: 14; CDR3: CASSREIHQETQYF; DNA: TGCGCCAGCAGCCGCGAGATCCACCAAGAGACCCAGTACTTC
J: TRBJ2-7; D: .; V: TRBV6-5; size: .; length: 15; CDR3: CASSYSLGGHYEQYF; DNA: TGTGCCAGCAGTTACTCACTCGGGGGGCACTACGAGCAGTACTTC
J: TRBJ2-3; D: .; V: TRBV5-8; size: .; length: 14; CDR3: CASSSYPSTDTQYF; DNA: TGTGCCAGCAGCTCCTACCCTAGCACAGATACGCAGTATTTT
J: TRBJ2-7; D: .; V: TRBV7-9; size: .; length: 16; CDR3: CASSRYGVSGRGEQYF; DNA: TGTGCCAGCAGCCGCTATGGTGTTAGCGGCCGTGGCGAGCAGTACTTC
J: TRBJ2-7; D: TRBD1; V: TRBV29-1; size: .; length: 14; CDR3: CSVQRTGMAYEQYF; DNA: TGCAGCGTTCAACGGACAGGGATGGCCTACGAGCAGTACTTC
J: TRBJ2-1; D: .; V: TRBV27; size: .; length: 17; CDR3: CASSSSKTPRLDNEQFF; DNA: TGTGCCAGCAGTTCGTCAAAGACCCCCAGGTTGGACAATGAGCAGTTCTTC
J: TRBJ1-1; D: .; V: TRBV18; size: .; length: 15; CDR3: CASSPETRSNTEAFF; DNA: TGTGCCAGCTCACCAGAGACAAGGTCGAACACTGAAGCTTTCTTT
J: TRBJ2-7; D: TRBD1; V: TRBV7-2; size: .; length: 15; CDR3: CASRSVGQGTYEQYF; DNA: TGTGCCAGCAGATCTGTAGGACAGGGGACCTACGAGCAGTACTTC
J: TRBJ1-2; D: .; V: TRBV6-2/TRBV6-3; size: .; length: 15; CDR3: CASSYYRGEGYGYTF; DNA: TGTGCCAGCAGTTACTACCGGGGCGAGGGCTATGGCTACACCTTC
J: TRBJ2-6; D: .; V: TRBV18; size: .; length: 13; CDR3: CASSPRGANVLTF; DNA: TGTGCCAGCTCACCTCGAGGGGCCAACGTCCTGACTTTC
J: TRBJ1-1; D: .; V: TRBV6-5; size: .; length: 13; CDR3: CASSPGGGLEAFF; DNA: TGTGCCAGCAGCCCCGGCGGGGGGCTCGAAGCTTTCTTT
J: TRBJ2-7; D: .; V: TRBV30; size: .; length: 13; CDR3: CAWKGRARREQYF; DNA: TGTGCCTGGAAAGGTAGGGCTAGAAGGGAGCAGTACTTC
J: TRBJ2-7; D: TRBD2; V: TRBV6-5; size: .; length: 14; CDR3: CASSSGGASNEQYF; DNA: TGTGCCAGCAGCTCCGGGGGGGCGAGTAACGAGCAGTACTTC
J: TRBJ1-2; D: .; V: TRBV25-1; size: .; length: 13; CDR3: CASSRGQHYGYTF; DNA: TGTGCCAGCAGTAGGGGACAACACTATGGCTACACCTTC
J: TRBJ2-7; D: TRBD1; V: TRBV10-1; size: .; length: 15; CDR3: CASSDPGTGYYEQYF; DNA: TGCGCCAGCAGTGATCCCGGGACAGGCTACTACGAGCAGTACTTC
J: TRBJ2-5; D: .; V: TRBV2; size: once; length: 14; CDR3: CASSEYRSRETQYF; DNA: TGTGCCAGCAGTGAATATAGGAGTCGAGAGACCCAGTACTTC
J: TRBJ2-5; D: .; V: TRBV4-1; size: .; length: 13; CDR3: CASSRASGETQYF; DNA: TGCGCCAGCAGCCGTGCCTCAGGAGAGACCCAGTACTTC